This T cell receptor beta chain was captured in a study of T cell responses to AZD1222 COVID-19 vaccine (dated by TCRdb to 2020 to 2022). The study in broad terms: TCR sequencing covered some 250 trial participants: 200 to 220 given two doses of AZD1222 and around 25 given two doses of MenACWY control vaccine. Enrollment into the trials was organized by age into subgroups of 18-55, 56-69 and 70-plus years, and those subgroups contained roughly 150, 30 and 60 TCR-sequenced participants, respectively.

The CDR3 regions of human TCRbeta chains were analyzed by immunosequencing. On the study's bioinformatics: Repertoire TCRs were checked for matches against a reference library of SARS-CoV-2-specific TCRs that had been generated using the MIRA antigen-specificity platform. Breadth meant the fraction of unique TCRs that were SARS-CoV-2-associated, whereas depth meant the fraction of total T cells that were SARS-CoV-2-associated. Using the MIRA data, every spike-specific TCR was mapped to the spike region that the TCR reacted to and assigned to either a CD4 or a CD8 class. Log10-transformed breadth and depth values were compared by one-way ANOVA with Sidak's multiple comparisons tests. TCRdb's version of the immuneACCESS table is confined to in-frame rearrangements and falls short of the full clone set. An unresolved V gene accounts for under half of the shortfall where checked; the remainder is of unknown origin. The V and J calls and clone size come from that table; D and trimming were worked out from the DNA. This sample gives 150,000 to 200,000 clones in total; approximately 90% of them show up just once. 0.9% to 1.2% of the sample is taken by the ten largest.

V is pared back by 0 bases and J by 4 bases, with 1 base lying between the germline termini. From the cysteine through the phenylalanine, the CDR3 covers 12 amino acids. Solely the CDR3 DNA is kept, with 36 bases framed from the first base. Per the germline V gene, KGHSH is the CDR1 and LQKENI is the CDR2. The time point label here, explained by the study, means: about 28 days (+/-7) after the second vaccine dose. AZD1222 recipients with second doses at about 4 weeks or about 12 weeks were pooled, because spike-specific TCR depth and breadth did not differ between schedules. Samples from vaccinated people were obtained from the UK trials COV001 and COV002, which included a single-blind randomized controlled phase 2/3 trial of AZD1222 (ChAdOx1 nCoV-19) in healthy adults. For TCRbeta chain sequencing, PBMC samples from trial participants were taken at day 0 and at day 28 after the second dose. To note about this clone: Its cognate antigen has yet to be identified. The sample holds no much larger clone one base away, and base qualities are not on file. The same CDR3 also results from other DNA sequences found in this sample.

What the authors observed across the whole study: Because no samples from the day 14 peak response were available, repertoires could be characterized only after the peak T cell response. Reportedly, close to half of the unique spike-specific TCRs recognized epitopes lying outside the regions that are mutated in the B.1.351 and B.1.1.7 variants. Most participants were white British and females outnumbered males, and the authors suggested that clonal diversity may have been underestimated. A significant rise in spike-specific TCR breadth and depth was observed after two AZD1222 doses relative to day 0 and relative to MenACWY recipients. Vaccine-associated CD4 TCRs spanned the whole spike protein, with dominant responses in regions 160-218 and 743-854. The 56-69-year group was small, and its depth increase did not reach significance, likely because of low power. Conclusions about previously exposed vaccinees are limited because only six or seven AZD1222 recipients were SARS-CoV-2 seropositive at baseline.

Material: peripheral blood, obtained 28 days after the second AZD1222 dose. Recombination connected TRBV18 to TRBJ1-5; confidence is insufficient to name the D gene. This receptor was taken from an adult who received the AZD1222 COVID-19 vaccine. The CDR3 corresponds to CASSPPNQPQHF. The nucleotides are TGTGCCAGCTCACCACCGAATCAGCCCCAGCATTTT.